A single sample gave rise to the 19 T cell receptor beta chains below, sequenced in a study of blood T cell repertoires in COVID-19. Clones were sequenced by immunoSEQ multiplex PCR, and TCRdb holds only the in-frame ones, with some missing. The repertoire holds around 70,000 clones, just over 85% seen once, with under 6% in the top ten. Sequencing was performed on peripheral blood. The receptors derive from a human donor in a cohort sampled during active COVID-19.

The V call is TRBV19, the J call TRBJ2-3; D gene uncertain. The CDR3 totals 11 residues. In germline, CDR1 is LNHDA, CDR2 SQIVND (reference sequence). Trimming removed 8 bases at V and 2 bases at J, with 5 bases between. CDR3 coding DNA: TGTGCCAGTCGCTACACAGATACGCAGTATTTT. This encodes CASRYTDTQYF.

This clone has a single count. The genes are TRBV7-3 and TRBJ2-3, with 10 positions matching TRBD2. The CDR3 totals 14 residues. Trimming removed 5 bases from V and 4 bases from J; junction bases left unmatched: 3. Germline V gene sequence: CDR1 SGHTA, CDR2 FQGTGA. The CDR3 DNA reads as TGTGCCAGCAGCGAGGGACTAGCGTCAGATACGCAGTATTTT. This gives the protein CASSEGLASDTQYF.

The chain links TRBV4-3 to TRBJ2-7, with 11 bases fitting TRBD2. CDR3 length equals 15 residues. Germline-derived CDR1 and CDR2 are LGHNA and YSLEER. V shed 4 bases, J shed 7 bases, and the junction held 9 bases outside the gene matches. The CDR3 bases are TGCGCCAGCAGCCCCACTAGCGGGGGTATCGCAGAGCAGTACTTC. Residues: CASSPTSGGIAEQYF.

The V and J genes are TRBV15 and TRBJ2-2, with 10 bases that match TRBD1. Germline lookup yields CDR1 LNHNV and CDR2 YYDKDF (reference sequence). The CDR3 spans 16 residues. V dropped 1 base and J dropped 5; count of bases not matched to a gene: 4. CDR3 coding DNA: TGTGCCACCAGCAGAGCCGACAGGGGGCATACCGGGGAGCTGTTTTTT. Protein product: CATSRADRGHTGELFF.

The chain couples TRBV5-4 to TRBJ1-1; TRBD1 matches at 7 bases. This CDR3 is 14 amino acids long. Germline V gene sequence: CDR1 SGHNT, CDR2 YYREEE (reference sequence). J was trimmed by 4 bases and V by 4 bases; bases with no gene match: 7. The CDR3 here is CASSDRVLGTEAFF. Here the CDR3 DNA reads TGTGCCAGCAGCGACAGGGTTCTCGGCACTGAAGCTTTCTTT.

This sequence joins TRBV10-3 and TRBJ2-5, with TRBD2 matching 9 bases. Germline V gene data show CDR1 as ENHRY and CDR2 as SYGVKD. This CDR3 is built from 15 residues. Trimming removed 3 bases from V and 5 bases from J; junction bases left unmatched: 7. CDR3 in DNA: TGTGCCATCAGTGATAGGCGGGAGGGCCGGGAGACCCAGTACTTC. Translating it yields CAISDRREGRETQYF.

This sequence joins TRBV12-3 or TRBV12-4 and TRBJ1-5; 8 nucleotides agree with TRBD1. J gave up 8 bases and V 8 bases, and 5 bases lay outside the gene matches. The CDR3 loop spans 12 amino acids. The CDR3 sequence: CASGQGREPQHF. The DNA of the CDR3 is TGTGCCAGCGGACAGGGCCGAGAGCCCCAGCATTTT.

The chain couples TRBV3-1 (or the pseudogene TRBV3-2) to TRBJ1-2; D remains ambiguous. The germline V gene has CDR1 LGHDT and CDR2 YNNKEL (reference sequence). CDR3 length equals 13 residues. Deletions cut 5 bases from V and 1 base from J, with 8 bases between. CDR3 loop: CASSLESNYGYTF. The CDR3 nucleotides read TGTGCCAGCAGCTTGGAGAGTAACTATGGCTACACCTTC.

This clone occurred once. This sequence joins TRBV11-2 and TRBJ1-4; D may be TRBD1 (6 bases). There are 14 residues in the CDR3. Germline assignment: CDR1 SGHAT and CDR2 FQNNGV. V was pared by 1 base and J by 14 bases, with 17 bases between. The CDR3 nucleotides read TGTGCCAGCAGCTTAGCCGCCCGAGGGGGGGGTCTGTTTTTT. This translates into CASSLAARGGGLFF. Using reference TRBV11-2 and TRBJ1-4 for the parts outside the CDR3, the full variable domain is EAGVAQSPRYKIIEKRQSVAFWCNPISGHATLYWYQQILGQGPKLLIQFQNNGVVDDSQLPKDRFSAERLKGVDSTLKIQPAKLEDSAVYLCASSLAARGGGLFFGSGTQLSVL.

CDR3 coding DNA: TGTGCCAGCAGCCTCTCATGGGGGGACACTGAAGCTTTCTTT. This sequence encodes CASSLSWGDTEAFF. The V call is TRBV4-2, the J call TRBJ1-1, with D perhaps TRBD1 (5 bases). The germline CDR1 and CDR2 sequences are LGHNA and YNFKEQ. CDR3 length equals 14 residues. V lost 4 bases, J lost 3 bases, and 12 bases lay in between.

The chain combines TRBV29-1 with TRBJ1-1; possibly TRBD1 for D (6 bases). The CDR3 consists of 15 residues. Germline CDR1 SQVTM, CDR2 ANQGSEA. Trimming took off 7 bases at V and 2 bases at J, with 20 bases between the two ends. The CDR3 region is CSAFLPGTKNTEAFF. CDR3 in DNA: TGCAGCGCGTTCCTCCCTGGGACAAAAAACACTGAAGCTTTCTTT.

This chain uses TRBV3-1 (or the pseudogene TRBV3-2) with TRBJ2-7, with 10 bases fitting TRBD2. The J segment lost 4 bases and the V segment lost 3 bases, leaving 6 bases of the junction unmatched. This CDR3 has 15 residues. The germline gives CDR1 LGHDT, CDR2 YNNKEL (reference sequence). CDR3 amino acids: CASSQLAGALYEQYF. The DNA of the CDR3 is TGTGCCAGCAGCCAGCTAGCGGGGGCCCTATACGAGCAGTACTTC.

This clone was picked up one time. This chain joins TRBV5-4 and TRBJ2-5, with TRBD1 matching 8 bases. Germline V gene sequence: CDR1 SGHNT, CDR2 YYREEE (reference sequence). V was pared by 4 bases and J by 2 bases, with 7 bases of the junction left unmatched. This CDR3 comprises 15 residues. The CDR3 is CASSGGQGAQETQYF. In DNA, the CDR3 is TGTGCCAGCAGCGGGGGGCAGGGGGCGCAAGAGACCCAGTACTTC.

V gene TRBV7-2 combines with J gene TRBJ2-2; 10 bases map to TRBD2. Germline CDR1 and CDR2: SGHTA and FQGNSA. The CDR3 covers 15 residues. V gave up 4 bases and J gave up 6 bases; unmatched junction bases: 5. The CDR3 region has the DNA TGTGCCAGCAGCTCCCAGCGGGGGGGTCCCGGGGAGCTGTTTTTT. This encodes CASSSQRGGPGELFF.

For the CDR3, the DNA is TGCGCCAGCAGCTTGGGAGGCGGGGGATCCTACGAGCAGTACTTC. Protein sequence: CASSLGGGGSYEQYF. The chain uses TRBV5-1 and TRBJ2-7, with 7 bases fitting TRBD2. Germline V gives CDR1 SGHRS, CDR2 YFSETQ. Unmatched junction bases numbered 4, after V lost 0 bases and J lost 1 base. CDR3 length: 15 amino acids.

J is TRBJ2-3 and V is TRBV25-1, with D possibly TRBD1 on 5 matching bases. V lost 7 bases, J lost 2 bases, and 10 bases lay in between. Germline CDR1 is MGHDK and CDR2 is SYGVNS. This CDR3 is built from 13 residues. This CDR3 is CASTGGATDTQYF. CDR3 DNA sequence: TGTGCCAGCACGGGTGGGGCCACAGATACGCAGTATTTT.

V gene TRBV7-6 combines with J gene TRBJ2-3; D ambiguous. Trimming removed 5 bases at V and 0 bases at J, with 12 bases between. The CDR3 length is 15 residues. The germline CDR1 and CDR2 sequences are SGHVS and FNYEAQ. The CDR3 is CASSPVGLSTDTQYF. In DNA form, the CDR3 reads TGTGCCAGCAGCCCCGTGGGCCTTAGCACAGATACGCAGTATTTT.

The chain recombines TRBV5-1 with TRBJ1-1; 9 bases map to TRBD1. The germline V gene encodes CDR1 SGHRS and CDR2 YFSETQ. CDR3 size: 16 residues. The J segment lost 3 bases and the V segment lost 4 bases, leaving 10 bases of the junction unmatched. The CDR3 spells CASSGVNRGQDTEAFF. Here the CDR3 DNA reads TGCGCCAGCAGCGGCGTAAACAGGGGGCAGGACACTGAAGCTTTCTTT. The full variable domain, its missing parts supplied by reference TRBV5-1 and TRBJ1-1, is KAGVTQTPRYLIKTRGQQVTLSCSPISGHRSVSWYQQTPGQGLQFLFEYFSETQRNKGNFPGRFSGRQFSNSRSEMNVSTLELGDSALYLCASSGVNRGQDTEAFFGQGTRLTVV.

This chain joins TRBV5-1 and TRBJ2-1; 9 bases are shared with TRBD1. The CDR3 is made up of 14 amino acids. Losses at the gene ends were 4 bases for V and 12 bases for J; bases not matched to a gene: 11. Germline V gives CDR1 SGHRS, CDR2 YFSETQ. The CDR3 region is CASSPGTGRAGQFF. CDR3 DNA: TGCGCCAGCAGCCCCGGGACAGGGAGGGCTGGGCAGTTCTTC.